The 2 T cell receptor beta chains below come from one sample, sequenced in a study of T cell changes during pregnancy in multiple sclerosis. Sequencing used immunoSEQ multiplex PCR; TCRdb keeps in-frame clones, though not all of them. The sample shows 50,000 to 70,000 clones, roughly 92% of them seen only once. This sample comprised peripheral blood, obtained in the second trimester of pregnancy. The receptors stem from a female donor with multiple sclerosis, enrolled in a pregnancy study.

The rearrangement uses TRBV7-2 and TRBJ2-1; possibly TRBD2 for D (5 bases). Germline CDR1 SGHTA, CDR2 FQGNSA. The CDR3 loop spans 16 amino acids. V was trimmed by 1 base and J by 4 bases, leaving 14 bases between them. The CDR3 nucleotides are TGTGCCAGCAGCTTAGTTTCCGGGATAAGGTACAATGAGCAGTTCTTC. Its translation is CASSLVSGIRYNEQFF.

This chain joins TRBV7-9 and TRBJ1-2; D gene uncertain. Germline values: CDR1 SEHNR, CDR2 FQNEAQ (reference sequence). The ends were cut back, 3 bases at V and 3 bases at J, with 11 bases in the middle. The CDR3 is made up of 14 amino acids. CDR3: CASSLHGRDYGYTF. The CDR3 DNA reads TGTGCCAGCAGCTTGCACGGCCGGGACTATGGCTACACCTTC.